This T cell receptor (beta chain) was sequenced during a study of cytomegalovirus exposure and HLA in healthy donors. On this clone: Its antigen is as yet unknown.

This PCR relied on a set of 60 Vbeta primers and 13 Jbeta primers. Sequenced by immunoSEQ multiplex PCR; TCRdb stores in-frame clones only, minus some. The profile shows 120,000 or so clones, 65% to 85% of them singletons. Study observations and caveats: In a later analysis, a missense DCLRE1C variant was linked to TCR beta V- and J-gene trimming. The authors judged a highly shared variant cluster likely a sequencing artifact. The authors listed 150 to 200 TCR beta chains as cytomegalovirus-associated.

Trimming at V came to 1 base and at J to 4 bases, leaving 6 bases not matched to a gene. The CDR3 runs to 16 residues. Germline values: CDR1 SGHNT, CDR2 YYREEE (reference sequence). Sequencing input: PBMCs. The chain combines TRBV5-4 with TRBJ2-2; TRBD2 matches at 8 bases. The source of this sequence is a man aged 30-40 years in good health and CMV-seropositive. The CDR3 DNA follows: TGTGCCAGCAGCTTGTCGGGCGGGGGGCCCACCGGGGAGCTGTTTTTT. It translates to CASSLSGGGPTGELFF.